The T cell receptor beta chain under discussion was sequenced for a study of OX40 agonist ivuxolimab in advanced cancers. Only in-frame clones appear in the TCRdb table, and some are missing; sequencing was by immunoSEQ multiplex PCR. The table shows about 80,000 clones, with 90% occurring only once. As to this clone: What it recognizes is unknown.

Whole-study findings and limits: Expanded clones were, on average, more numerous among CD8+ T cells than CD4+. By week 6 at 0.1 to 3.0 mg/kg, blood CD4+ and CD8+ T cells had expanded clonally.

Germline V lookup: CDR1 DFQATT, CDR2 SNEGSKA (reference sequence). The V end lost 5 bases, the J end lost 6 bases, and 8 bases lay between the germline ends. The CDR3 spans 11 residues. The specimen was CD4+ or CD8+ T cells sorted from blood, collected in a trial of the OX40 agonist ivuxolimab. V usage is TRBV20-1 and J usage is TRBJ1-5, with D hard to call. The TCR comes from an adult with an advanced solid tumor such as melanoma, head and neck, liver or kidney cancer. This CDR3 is CSAQRAQPQHF. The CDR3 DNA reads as TGCAGTGCTCAAAGAGCTCAGCCCCAGCATTTT.